The clone carrying this T cell receptor beta chain was detected only once. The V end was cut by 6 bases, the J end by 6 bases, with 18 bases between. This CDR3 contains 13 residues. CDR1 is SQVTM and CDR2 is ANQGSEA in the germline V gene. The data belong to a study of control samples from healthy donors and cancer patients. The method was immunoSEQ multiplex PCR; TCRdb's version includes in-frame clones alone and lacks a portion of them. Here the sample spans roughly 150,000 clones, approximately 90% being singletons. This clonotype was sampled from a woman in her twenties or thirties in good health. Material for sequencing was blood. This rearrangement joins TRBV29-1 to TRBJ2-7; D is undetermined. CDR3: CSVISRGRLEQYF. The CDR3, as DNA: TGCAGCGTCATAAGTCGCGGCCGGCTCGAGCAGTACTTC.